This TCR beta chain was profiled in a study of blood T cell repertoires in COVID-19. TCRdb's table, derived via immunoSEQ multiplex PCR, lists solely in-frame clones and lacks some. This sample has just over 300,000 clones, with 86% found just once. Germline-derived CDR1 and CDR2 are MRHNA and SNTAGT. The CDR3 loop spans 13 amino acids. After removal of 6 bases from V and 3 bases from J, the junction contained 3 bases not matched to a gene. Allocation to cohorts depended on clinical history reported by the participants. Material for sequencing was PBMCs or T cells enriched from blood (not recorded which). The V call is TRBV6-4, the J call TRBJ1-1; 8 bases align to TRBD1. The TCR comes from a man younger than 45 who had recovered from COVID-19. The CDR3 loop reads CASRDREYTEAFF. DNA of the CDR3: TGTGCCAGCAGGGACAGGGAGTACACTGAAGCTTTCTTT.